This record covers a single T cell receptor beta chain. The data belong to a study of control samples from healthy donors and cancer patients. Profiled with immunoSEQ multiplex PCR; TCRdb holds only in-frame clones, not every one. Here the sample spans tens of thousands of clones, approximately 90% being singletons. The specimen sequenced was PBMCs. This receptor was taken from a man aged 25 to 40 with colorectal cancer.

The CDR3 sequence is CASSPFLGVAATNEKLFF. The CDR3 DNA is TGTGCCAGCAGCCCATTTCTTGGCGTGGCAGCAACTAATGAAAAACTGTTTTTT. The chain carries TRBV5-6 and TRBJ1-4, with D uncertain. Germline CDR1 reads SGHDT; CDR2 reads YYEEEE. The V gene lost 4 bases and the J gene lost 0 bases, with 19 bases spanning the gap. There are 18 residues in the CDR3.